This paragraph reports one T cell receptor (beta chain). Its antigen is unknown. No much larger clone is present one base from it, and per-base qualities are unavailable. This record comes from a study of TIL therapy for anti-PD-1-resistant metastatic lung cancer (dated by TCRdb to the early 2020s). With regard to the full study: Tumors were harvested prior to any PD-1/PD-L1 blockade, after which nivolumab was administered to patients, and lymphodepletion, expanded TIL infusion and IL-2 were given to patients who progressed. A median non-synonymous tumor mutation burden of approximately 1.4 mutations per megabase was determined across the cohort by whole-exome sequencing. A median age of around 54 years (range about 38-75) and a median tumor PD-L1 proportion score of roughly 5.4% were recorded among enrolled patients. Most of the cohort had lung adenocarcinoma, a few tumors were EGFR-mutant and two were ALK-rearranged, and half of the patients were current or former smokers. T cell receptor beta sequencing of tumor and peripheral blood was used to follow clonotypes across the tumor, the expanded TIL product and serial blood samples. Findings and caveats that apply to the study as a whole: Infused TIL clonotypes partially replaced the baseline peripheral repertoire then decayed over months, with no apparent association between persistence and response. The study protocol defined all tumor marker inferences as exploratory. The cohort was highly selected, with more treatment-naive, never-smoker and oncogene-addicted patients than typical, limiting generalizability.

Using bias-controlled multiplex PCR with the immunoSEQ v3 hsTCRB kit, the TCR beta CDR3 regions were amplified from genomic DNA. The TCR libraries were sequenced on an Illumina NextSeq 500 to approximately 2.1 million read pairs for survey level or about 4.5-6 million read pairs for deep level. The authors' analysis ran thus. Clonality was reported by immunoSEQ Analyzer software, which also assigned V, D and J genes and filtered out non-productive sequences. To compare repertoires between infused TIL and blood, productive Simpson clonality was used along with the Morisita overlap index of productive TRB rearrangements. Absolute clonotype counts in blood were estimated by multiplying the lymphocyte count by the CD3+ fraction and by the productive frequency of the clone. TCRdb stores this immuneACCESS table with in-frame sequences only. Part of the clones is absent; in the studies checked, under half of the shortfall reflects unresolved V genes, and no reason is known for the rest. The V and J calls and clone size were taken over from that table, and D and trimming were inferred from the DNA. The table for this sample lists some 60,000 clones; about 69% of them were counted only once. The ten largest account for roughly 6.6% of the sample.

What the time point label conveys for this sample: pre-treatment sample, taken before nivolumab and TIL therapy. Adults with stage 4 NSCLC were enrolled in a dual-center phase I trial from October 2017 to early 2020. Samples came from a single-arm, open-label phase I trial of tumor-infiltrating lymphocyte therapy with nivolumab in advanced non-small cell lung cancer. Mononuclear cells from blood collected in EDTA tubes were isolated on a Ficoll gradient and snap-frozen as pellets, and DNA was then extracted using a Qiagen mini-prep kit. CDR1 and CDR2 (SEHNR, FQNEAQ) derive from the germline V gene (reference sequence). V is shortened by 3 bases, J by 4 bases, and the region joining them spans 13 bases. The CDR3 holds 15 amino acids from the cysteine to the phenylalanine. The retained sequence is limited to the CDR3, 45 bases, with the frame set at the first base.

The sequenced sample was blood, obtained at baseline. The chain is encoded by TRBV7-9 joined to TRBJ2-1; D gene: possibly TRBD2, on 6 matching bases. This receptor was identified in a person aged 25-79 years with non-small cell lung cancer. The nucleotide sequence is given as TGTGCCAGCAGCTTGAATCGCGGGATGTACAATGAGCAGTTCTTC. It translates as CASSLNRGMYNEQFF.